This is a list of T cell receptor beta chains from one sample in a study of T cell repertoires in cytomegalovirus infection. TCRdb re-called the reads with MiXCR, one entry per CDR3 protein. The table includes about 920,000 distinct CDR3 sequences, about a third detected once. Their cognate antigens are unknown. This sample comprised cultured CD8+ T cells from PBMCs, obtained from culture after CMV antigen stimulation. These receptors all stem from a human donor in good health (CMV status not recorded). Some clones in this sample may be carry-over from other donors' samples. Both conserved end residues are part of each CDR3. The D gene is left open where the match is weak. The size of a clone is reported for some rows only, either as once, few or many, or as a class for expanded clones.

D gene | J gene | V gene | clone size | CDR3 length | CDR3 protein | CDR3 DNA
- | TRBJ2-5 | TRBV28 | - | 14 | CASNPEAFQETQYF | TGTGCCAGCAACCCAGAGGCATTTCAAGAGACCCAGTACTTC
- | TRBJ2-1 | TRBV7-2 | many | 12 | CASSLVVNEQFF | TGTGCCAGCAGCTTAGTCGTGAATGAGCAGTTCTTC
- | TRBJ1-1 | TRBV19 | few | 17 | CASSIGLESTGNTEAFF | TGTGCCAGTAGTATTGGTCTGGAATCAACCGGGAACACTGAAGCTTTCTTT
- | TRBJ2-4 | TRBV7-8 | - | 17 | CASSSGEPGWAKNIQYF | TGTGCCAGCAGCTCCGGGGAGCCCGGGTGGGCCAAAAACATTCAGTACTTC
- | TRBJ1-1 | TRBV7-9 | many | 15 | CASSLKGGMNTEAFF | TGTGCCAGCAGCTTAAAAGGAGGGATGAACACTGAAGCTTTCTTT
- | TRBJ1-3 | TRBV19 | few | 13 | CASPDTSGNTIYF | TGTGCCAGCCCTGACACCTCTGGAAACACCATATATTTT
TRBD2 | TRBJ2-1 | TRBV7-8 | - | 16 | CASSLGGGGVYNEQFF | TGTGCCAGCAGCTTAGGAGGCGGGGGGGTCTACAATGAGCAGTTCTTC
- | TRBJ2-7 | TRBV7-6 | few | 11 | CASSWGAEQYF | TGTGCCAGCAGCTGGGGCGCCGAGCAGTACTTC
- | TRBJ2-2 | TRBV29-1 | - | 15 | CSARGTSTNTGELFF | TGCAGCGCCCGAGGCACGAGTACGAACACCGGGGAGCTGTTTTTT
- | TRBJ1-2 | TRBV11-1 | few | 15 | CASSFSGHPNYGYTF | TGTGCCAGCAGCTTCTCGGGACATCCAAACTATGGCTACACCTTC
- | TRBJ1-5 | TRBV19 | - | 13 | CASTHNSNQPQHF | TGTGCCAGTACCCACAATAGCAATCAGCCCCAGCATTTT
- | TRBJ2-1 | TRBV27 | few | 16 | CASSSRGGRVYNEQFF | TGTGCCAGCAGTTCGAGGGGAGGCAGGGTGTACAATGAGCAGTTCTTC
- | TRBJ2-1 | TRBV3-1 | - | 13 | CASSRGWYNEQFF | TGTGCCAGCAGCCGCGGGTGGTACAATGAGCAGTTCTTC
- | TRBJ2-2 | TRBV18 | - | 14 | CASSPPSVPGELFF | TGTGCCAGCTCACCACCGAGTGTTCCCGGGGAGCTGTTTTTT
- | TRBJ1-1 | TRBV19 | once | 15 | CASSAKTQGFTEAFF | TGTGCCAGTAGTGCGAAGACCCAGGGGTTTACTGAAGCTTTCTTT
TRBD2 | TRBJ2-3 | TRBV4-2 | many | 17 | CASSQGTSGLRTDTQYF | TGTGCCAGCAGCCAAGGGACTAGCGGGTTACGCACAGATACGCAGTATTTT
TRBD2 | TRBJ2-1 | TRBV7-9 | once | 15 | CASREAGGAYNEQFF | TGTGCCAGCCGCGAAGCGGGGGGAGCCTACAATGAGCAGTTCTTC
- | TRBJ1-2 | TRBV7-9 | - | 14 | CASSLGYRNYGYTF | TGTGCCAGCAGCTTAGGGTACAGGAACTATGGCTACACCTTC
TRBD1 | TRBJ1-2 | TRBV29-1 | - | 14 | CSINGQETNYGYTF | TGCAGCATCAACGGACAGGAGACTAACTATGGCTACACCTTC
- | TRBJ2-7 | TRBV6-1 | - | 14 | CASLYTERVYEQYF | TGTGCCAGCCTTTACACAGAAAGGGTCTACGAGCAGTACTTC